These 16 T cell receptor beta chains were sequenced from one sample in a study of T cell responses to AZD1222 COVID-19 vaccine. The data were produced by immunoSEQ multiplex PCR, yet TCRdb's version contains in-frame clones alone and is incomplete. The sample has approximately 100,000 clones, approximately 90% seen once. Sequences were derived from peripheral blood, sampled on day 0 of AZD1222 vaccination. These receptors were taken from an adult in good health.

The chain is built from TRBV12-3 or TRBV12-4 and TRBJ1-2; D gene unclear. CDR3 length: 12 amino acids. V lost 3 bases to trimming and J lost 8 bases, with 10 bases between them. The CDR3 DNA reads TGTGCCAGCAGTTTGGGGTTGGGAGGCTACACCTTC. Residues: CASSLGLGGYTF.

The J gene is TRBJ2-7, the V gene TRBV6-2 or TRBV6-3, with unresolved D. Trimming removed 4 bases at V and 4 bases at J, with 20 bases between. The CDR3 loop spans 16 amino acids. The V gene's germline CDR1 is MNHEY and CDR2 SVGEGT. The DNA for the CDR3 is TGTGCCAGCAGTTTGGGTTGCGGTACCTCCTTTTACGAGCAGTACTTC. As protein: CASSLGCGTSFYEQYF.

The rearrangement links TRBV30 to TRBJ1-6; D call uncertain. CDR1 and CDR2 from the germline V gene are GTSNPN and SVGIG (reference sequence). Trimming stripped 3 bases from V and 7 bases from J, with 16 bases between. The CDR3 extends over 15 amino acids. In nucleotides, the CDR3 is TGTGCCTGGAGCCTCTTAAACTTGGGGAATTCACCCCTCCACTTT. This gives the protein CAWSLLNLGNSPLHF.

The chain has TRBV7-9 and TRBJ2-1; D is uncertain. This CDR3 is 15 amino acids long. Trimming pared 1 base from V and 0 bases from J, leaving 7 bases between. Germline loops: CDR1 SEHNR, CDR2 FQNEAQ (reference sequence). CDR3 DNA sequence: TGTGCCAGCAGCTTAGATAGGTTCTCCTACAATGAGCAGTTCTTC. It specifies CASSLDRFSYNEQFF.

This chain connects TRBV24-1 to TRBJ2-7; 9 nucleotides align to TRBD1. Germline CDR1 and CDR2: KGHDR and SFDVKD. V was clipped by 5 bases and J by 7 bases; unmatched bases: 11. The CDR3 has 15 amino acids. The CDR3 coding sequence is TGTGCCACCAGTGGGAGGACAGGGGAGGCCTTTGAGCAGTACTTC. Residues: CATSGRTGEAFEQYF.

This chain links TRBV18 with TRBJ1-2; D is uncertain. This CDR3 region has 14 residues. The V gene's germline CDR1 is KGHSH and CDR2 LQKENI. The ends were cut back, 1 base at V and 2 bases at J, with 8 bases in the middle. CDR3 amino acids: CASSPLGENYGYTF. The DNA of the CDR3 is TGTGCCAGCTCACCACTGGGAGAAAACTATGGCTACACCTTC.

The rearrangement uses TRBV3-1 (or the pseudogene TRBV3-2) and TRBJ1-1, with TRBD1 matching over 7 bases. This CDR3 has 12 residues. Germline V gene lookup returns CDR1 LGHDT and CDR2 YNNKEL (reference sequence). The V segment lost 4 bases and the J segment 8 bases; nucleotides outside the gene matches: 4. The CDR3 reads CASSRRQGEAFF. The CDR3 DNA reads as TGTGCCAGCAGCCGCAGACAGGGAGAAGCTTTCTTT.

The chain couples TRBV5-6 to TRBJ2-2, with 10 bases matching TRBD2. The CDR3 extends over 18 amino acids. Germline V gene sequence: CDR1 SGHDT, CDR2 YYEEEE. The ends lost 1 base at V and 1 base at J; junction bases unmatched: 7. As DNA, the CDR3 is TGTGCCAGCAGCTTGTTGTGGATAGCGGGGGGGAACACCGGGGAGCTGTTTTTT. This encodes CASSLLWIAGGNTGELFF.

The chain links TRBV19 to TRBJ1-3; D perhaps matches TRBD1 (6 bases). The CDR3 extends over 13 amino acids. The germline V and J ends were trimmed by 5 bases and 8 bases, with 13 bases remaining between them. CDR1 is LNHDA, CDR2 SQIVND, per germline (reference sequence). The CDR3 DNA is TGTGCCAGTAGTGTGACAGGAGGGGACACCATATATTTT. It translates to CASSVTGGDTIYF.

The chain couples TRBV3-1 (or the pseudogene TRBV3-2) to TRBJ2-6; the D call may be TRBD1 or TRBD2 (5 bases each). Germline V gene lookup returns CDR1 LGHDT and CDR2 YNNKEL (reference sequence). The CDR3 consists of 15 residues. Deletions cut 6 bases from V and 1 base from J, with 10 bases between. The CDR3 region has the DNA TGTGCCAGCAGTCGGGGCTTTTCTGGGGCCAACGTCCTGACTTTC. This sequence encodes CASSRGFSGANVLTF.

This clone came up a few times. The chain combines TRBV7-3 with TRBJ2-7; D unclear. The CDR3 consists of 16 residues. With 5 bases removed from V and 0 bases from J, the gap between germline ends came to 17 bases. From germline, CDR1 is SGHTA and CDR2 FQGTGA. The chain's CDR3 is CASSPIGGPSSYEQYF. Written as DNA, the CDR3 is TGTGCCAGCAGCCCCATCGGTGGCCCCAGCTCCTACGAGCAGTACTTC.

This chain links TRBV5-1 with TRBJ2-2, with 10 bases matching TRBD1. The CDR3 sequence is 16 residues long. Germline assignment: CDR1 SGHRS and CDR2 YFSETQ. After removal of 0 bases from V and 4 bases from J, the junction contained 3 bases not matched to a gene. The CDR3 loop reads CASSLGRTGGTGELFF. Written as DNA, the CDR3 is TGCGCCAGCAGCTTGGGAAGGACAGGGGGCACCGGGGAGCTGTTTTTT. Looking up the rest from reference TRBV5-1 and TRBJ2-2 gives the full variable domain: KAGVTQTPRYLIKTRGQQVTLSCSPISGHRSVSWYQQTPGQGLQFLFEYFSETQRNKGNFPGRFSGRQFSNSRSEMNVSTLELGDSALYLCASSLGRTGGTGELFFGEGSRLTVL.

CDR3 loop: CASSLDYEQYF. The CDR3 DNA sequence: TGTGCCAGCAGCCTAGACTACGAGCAGTACTTC. The V call is TRBV14, the J call TRBJ2-7; D call uncertain. The ends were cut back, 4 bases at V and 3 bases at J, with 4 bases in the middle. Germline-derived CDR1 and CDR2 are SGHDN and FVKESK. This CDR3 comprises 11 residues.

The chain recombines TRBV19 with TRBJ1-6; 7 nucleotides align to TRBD1. This CDR3 is built from 15 residues. CDR1 and CDR2 from the germline V gene are LNHDA and SQIVND (reference sequence). V lost 6 bases, J lost 0 bases, and 2 bases stayed unmatched. CDR3 in DNA: TGTGCCAGTAGACAGGGGAGCTCCTATAATTCACCCCTCCACTTT. As protein: CASRQGSSYNSPLHF.

This rearrangement joins TRBV6-5 to TRBJ1-6; no definite D call. The CDR3 is 13 residues long. The ends were cut back, 8 bases at V and 6 bases at J, with 11 bases in the middle. Germline V lookup: CDR1 MNHEY, CDR2 SVGAGI. The CDR3 loop reads CASAAAFNSPLHF. CDR3 DNA sequence: TGTGCCAGCGCGGCAGCTTTTAATTCACCCCTCCACTTT.

In this sample, this clone turned up once. The V gene is TRBV3-1 (or the pseudogene TRBV3-2), the J gene TRBJ2-2; 9 positions match TRBD2. Germline CDR1 LGHDT, CDR2 YNNKEL (reference sequence). With V trimmed by 5 bases and J by 5 bases, 9 bases remained unmatched. The CDR3 has 16 residues. CDR3 amino acids: CASSFTGTSRTGELFF. CDR3 nucleotides: TGTGCCAGCAGCTTTACCGGGACTAGCCGAACCGGGGAGCTGTTTTTT.